The 27 T cell receptor beta chains below come from one sample, sequenced in a study of blood T cells in healthy people across ages. Using a J-beta primer mix together with a sample-barcoded 5' primer, a second PCR was run for roughly 7 to 12 cycles. A single record per CDR3 protein comes from TCRdb applying MiXCR to the 5' RACE reads. The top ten hold 25% to 35% of the sample, which has roughly 860,000 distinct CDR3 sequences, 60% to 80% seen once. Sequencing was performed on blood. These receptors came from a young man in good health.

Only a few counts were recorded for this clonotype. This chain connects TRBV20-1 to TRBJ2-1, with 8 bases lining up with TRBD2. The V gene end was trimmed by 1 base and the J gene end by 10 bases; junction bases not matched to a gene: 6. Germline lookup yields CDR1 DFQATT and CDR2 SNEGSKA (reference sequence). The CDR3 is 13 amino acids. Here the CDR3 reads CSARGRGDGEQFF. DNA for the CDR3: TGCAGTGCTAGAGGGCGGGGGGACGGCGAGCAGTTCTTC.

This sequence joins TRBV7-6 and TRBJ2-7; TRBD1 is a possible D gene (5 bases). With the DNA end fitting TRBJ2-1 better, the J assignment may be wrong. CDR3 length: 13 residues. The V gene's germline CDR1 is SGHVS and CDR2 FNYEAQ. The CDR3 DNA is TGTGCCAGCAGCTTAGCGGTAGGACACGAGCAGTTCTTC. It translates to CASSLAVGHEQFF.

This clonotype was found a few times. The chain is built from TRBV12-3 or TRBV12-4 and TRBJ2-1; 7 nucleotides align to TRBD1. This CDR3 spans 11 amino acids. Trimming cost V 4 bases and J 13 bases; bases outside gene matches: 4. CDR3 DNA: TGTGCCAGCAGTTCGGCAGGGGGACAGTTCTTC. It translates to CASSSAGGQFF.

The chain is built from TRBV4-3 and TRBJ2-3; 7 positions match TRBD2. The CDR3 loop spans 17 amino acids. Germline-derived CDR1 and CDR2 are LGHNA and YSLEER. The trim removed 0 bases at V and 2 bases at J, leaving 8 bases unmatched. The CDR3 DNA reads TGCGCCAGCAGCCAAGATCCGCCCAGCGGGGCCACAGATACGCAGTATTTT. Amino acid sequence: CASSQDPPSGATDTQYF.

This clonotype was seen only once. This chain uses TRBV5-1 with TRBJ2-3, with 10 bases aligning to TRBD2. Germline loops: CDR1 SGHRS, CDR2 YFSETQ. The CDR3 spans 16 residues. The V segment lost 3 bases and the J segment 1 base; nucleotides outside the gene matches: 5. The DNA of the CDR3 is TGCGCCAGCAGCTCCGGACTAGCGGAAGGCACAGATACGCAGTATTTT. Translated, it gives CASSSGLAEGTDTQYF.

The chain recombines TRBV6-5 with TRBJ1-2; D is undetermined. The CDR3 contains 15 residues. Trimming removed 2 bases from V and 4 bases from J, with 14 bases in between. Germline V CDR1 and CDR2: MNHEY, SVGAGI. The chain's CDR3 is CASSYLLRRSYGYTF. In DNA, the CDR3 is TGTGCCAGCAGTTACCTCCTTAGACGATCCTATGGCTACACCTTC.

Written as DNA, the CDR3 is TGTGCCAGCAGCGTAGGCCCCGGGGAGAACACCGGGGAGCTGTTTTTT. Amino acids: CASSVGPGENTGELFF. The V call is TRBV9, the J call TRBJ2-2, with a possible D match to TRBD2 (5 bases). Germline V gene data show CDR1 as SGDLS and CDR2 as YYNGEE. The CDR3 spans 16 residues. V dropped 0 bases and J dropped 1 base, with 10 bases sitting between them.

This clonotype was detected a few times. As DNA, the CDR3 is TGTGCCAGCAGTTTATCCAGGACAGCAAACTATGGCTACACCTTC. Its protein product is CASSLSRTANYGYTF. This rearrangement joins TRBV27 to TRBJ1-2; perhaps TRBD1 as D (6 bases). The CDR3 has 15 amino acids. Germline CDR1 MNHEY, CDR2 SMNVEV (reference sequence). V lost 0 bases, J lost 2 bases, and 10 bases lay in between.

The chain employs TRBV7-9 and TRBJ2-3; TRBD2 aligns across 8 bases. The ends lost 8 bases at V and 2 bases at J; junction bases unmatched: 12. CDR1 is SEHNR, CDR2 FQNEAQ, per germline (reference sequence). The CDR3 is 16 residues long. As DNA, the CDR3 is TGTGCCAGCGCGGAGATTAGCGGGGCCAACACAGATACGCAGTATTTT. Its translation: CASAEISGANTDTQYF. The full variable domain, with the rest looked up from reference TRBV7-9 and TRBJ2-3, is DTGVSQNPRHKITKRGQNVTFRCDPISEHNRLYWYRQTLGQGPEFLTYFQNEAQLEKSRLLSDRFSAERPKGSFSTLEIQRTEQGDSAMYLCASAEISGANTDTQYFGPGTRLTVL.

The J gene is TRBJ2-4, the V gene TRBV29-1; D gene ambiguous. V lost 0 bases, J lost 13 bases, and 10 bases lay in between. The CDR3 totals 11 residues. Germline CDR1 and CDR2: SQVTM and ANQGSEA. The chain's CDR3 is CSVEEHDGQYF. Written as DNA, the CDR3 is TGCAGCGTTGAAGAGCATGACGGGCAGTACTTC.

The chain has TRBV4-3 and TRBJ2-1, with 7 positions matching TRBD2. Per the germline V gene, CDR1 is LGHNA and CDR2 is YSLEER. Trimming cost V 0 bases and J 3 bases; bases outside gene matches: 5. This CDR3 has 16 residues. The CDR3 sequence is CASSQDWASGYNEQFF. Written as DNA, the CDR3 is TGCGCCAGCAGCCAAGATTGGGCTAGCGGCTACAATGAGCAGTTCTTC.

The chain links TRBV5-1 to TRBJ2-2; a possible D gene is TRBD1 (6 bases). The CDR3 has 14 amino acids. Deletions cut 4 bases from V and 3 bases from J, with 10 bases between. CDR1 is SGHRS, CDR2 YFSETQ, per germline. The chain's CDR3 is CASSPNRDTGELFF. CDR3 nucleotide sequence: TGCGCCAGCAGCCCAAACAGGGACACCGGGGAGCTGTTTTTT.

The genes are TRBV20-1 and TRBJ2-1; D gene ambiguous. CDR3 length: 15 amino acids. In germline, CDR1 is DFQATT, CDR2 SNEGSKA (reference sequence). Trimming shortened V by 0 bases and J by 2 bases, and 11 bases separated the two germline ends. This CDR3 reads CSARDLLGPYNEQFF. As DNA, the CDR3 is TGCAGTGCTAGAGATCTCCTCGGTCCCTACAATGAGCAGTTCTTC.

In its sample, this clonotype was seen once. V gene TRBV3-1 combines with J gene TRBJ2-7; 10 nucleotides agree with TRBD1. The CDR3 loop spans 14 amino acids. The J segment lost 6 bases and the V segment lost 4 bases, leaving 6 bases of the junction unmatched. Per germline, CDR1 LGHDT and CDR2 YNNKEL (reference sequence). CDR3 in DNA: TGTGCCAGCAGCCTCTGGACAGGGGGGGGCGAGCAGTACTTC. Its protein product is CASSLWTGGGEQYF.

The chain couples TRBV20-1 to TRBJ2-1; 10 bases match TRBD1. Judging by the DNA end, TRBJ2-7 fits better; the J call may be wrong. The length of the CDR3 is 15 residues. The germline gives CDR1 DFQATT, CDR2 SNEGSKA (reference sequence). The CDR3 loop reads CSAVLPGQGRYEQYF. The DNA of the CDR3 is TGCAGTGCCGTCCTTCCGGGACAGGGGAGGTACGAGCAGTACTTC.

This sequence joins TRBV7-8 and TRBJ2-7; D tentatively fits TRBD1 or TRBD2 (6 bases each). V was shortened by 8 bases and J by 3 bases, with 14 bases between the two germline ends. Germline V gene data show CDR1 as SGHVS and CDR2 as FQNEAQ. The CDR3 is made up of 13 amino acids. CDR3 DNA: TGTGCCAGCGCTATAGGGGGGAACTACGAGCAGTACTTC. This codes for CASAIGGNYEQYF.

The V and J genes are TRBV30 and TRBJ2-4, with TRBD1 identical over 7 bases. This CDR3 is built from 15 residues. Germline loops: CDR1 GTSNPN, CDR2 SVGIG (reference sequence). V lost 2 bases to trimming and J lost 5 bases; unmatched junction nucleotides: 9. CDR3 sequence (DNA): TGTGCCTGGAGTCCCTCGGGACAGTCAGAAAACATTCAGTACTTC. Residues: CAWSPSGQSENIQYF.

This chain joins TRBV29-1 and TRBJ2-3; weak D call: TRBD1 (6 bases). The V and J ends lost 3 bases and 2 bases respectively, with 12 bases between them. The CDR3 extends over 14 amino acids. Germline V lookup: CDR1 SQVTM, CDR2 ANQGSEA. The CDR3 DNA sequence: TGCAGCGTTGATGGGGACACTTCCACAGATACGCAGTATTTT. Its protein product is CSVDGDTSTDTQYF.

This chain uses TRBV28 with TRBJ2-5; D is undetermined. The last part of the DNA fits TRBJ2-7 better; the J call may be wrong. The CDR3 has 12 amino acids. The germline V gene has CDR1 MDHEN and CDR2 SYDVKM. In DNA form, the CDR3 reads TGTGCCAGCAGGGAACTACCGAACGAGCAGTACTTC. This encodes CASRELPNEQYF.

This clonotype showed up just a few times. The CDR3 nucleotides read TGTGCCAGCAGCCGGGTAGTTTGGGAAAAACTGTTTTTT. This codes for CASSRVVWEKLFF. The J gene is TRBJ1-4, the V gene TRBV4-2; D is unresolved. The ends were cut back, 4 bases at V and 8 bases at J, with 11 bases in the middle. Germline assignment: CDR1 LGHNA and CDR2 YNFKEQ. The CDR3 loop spans 13 amino acids.

This clonotype was seen repeatedly, ten times or more. The chain couples TRBV20-1 to TRBJ2-5; 7 bases are a match to TRBD1. From germline, CDR1 is DFQATT and CDR2 SNEGSKA (reference sequence). This CDR3 spans 12 amino acids. The DNA for the CDR3 is TGCAGCGCCCGGACAGGTCAAGAGACCCAGTACTTC. Translated, it gives CSARTGQETQYF.

The chain links TRBV7-2 to TRBJ2-4; D is unresolved. Trimming removed 0 bases from V and 3 bases from J, with 12 bases in between. CDR3 length: 16 amino acids. Germline CDR1 SGHTA, CDR2 FQGNSA. The CDR3, as DNA: TGTGCCAGCAGCTTAGCAGGGTTGTTAGGCAAAAACATTCAGTACTTC. Translated, it gives CASSLAGLLGKNIQYF.

This clonotype was detected only a few times. This chain joins TRBV4-2 and TRBJ1-6, with D uncertain. Trimming cost V 1 base and J 4 bases, with 8 bases left between them. The CDR3 has 15 residues. Per germline, CDR1 LGHNA and CDR2 YNFKEQ. CDR3 in DNA: TGTGCCAGCAGCCAAGGGGAGGGTTATAATTCACCCCTCCACTTT. Translating it yields CASSQGEGYNSPLHF.

This sequence joins TRBV25-1 and TRBJ2-4; D might be TRBD2 (6 bases). The J call may be incorrect, as the DNA end agrees better with TRBJ2-7. The CDR3 is 17 amino acids. The germline V gene encodes CDR1 MGHDK and CDR2 SYGVNS. The CDR3 reads CASSELAVADTGDEQYF. The CDR3 DNA reads as TGTGCCAGCAGTGAATTAGCGGTAGCGGACACGGGGGACGAGCAGTACTTC.

The rearrangement links TRBV20-1 to TRBJ2-1; D gene ambiguous. There are 11 residues in the CDR3. V was pared by 3 bases and J by 9 bases, with 9 bases between. The germline V gene has CDR1 DFQATT and CDR2 SNEGSKA (reference sequence). This chain's CDR3 is CSASVSPEQFF. The CDR3 nucleotides are TGCAGTGCTAGTGTCAGTCCTGAGCAGTTCTTC.

This clonotype has a handful of counts. The chain employs TRBV20-1 and TRBJ2-7, with 12 bases aligning to TRBD1. Germline CDR1 reads DFQATT; CDR2 reads SNEGSKA (reference sequence). Unmatched junction bases numbered 2, after V lost 1 base and J lost 4 bases. The length of the CDR3 is 14 residues. Here the CDR3 DNA reads TGCAGTGCTAGAGTGGGACAGGGGGCTTACGAGCAGTACTTC. It translates to CSARVGQGAYEQYF.

This chain links TRBV27 with TRBJ2-1, with 7 bases lining up with TRBD2. The germline CDR1 and CDR2 sequences are MNHEY and SMNVEV (reference sequence). This CDR3 is 13 amino acids long. J gave up 9 bases and V 6 bases, and 8 bases lay outside the gene matches. CDR3 in DNA: TGTGCCAGCAGCCGCGGGATAGCGGGTGAGCAGTTCTTC. This encodes CASSRGIAGEQFF.